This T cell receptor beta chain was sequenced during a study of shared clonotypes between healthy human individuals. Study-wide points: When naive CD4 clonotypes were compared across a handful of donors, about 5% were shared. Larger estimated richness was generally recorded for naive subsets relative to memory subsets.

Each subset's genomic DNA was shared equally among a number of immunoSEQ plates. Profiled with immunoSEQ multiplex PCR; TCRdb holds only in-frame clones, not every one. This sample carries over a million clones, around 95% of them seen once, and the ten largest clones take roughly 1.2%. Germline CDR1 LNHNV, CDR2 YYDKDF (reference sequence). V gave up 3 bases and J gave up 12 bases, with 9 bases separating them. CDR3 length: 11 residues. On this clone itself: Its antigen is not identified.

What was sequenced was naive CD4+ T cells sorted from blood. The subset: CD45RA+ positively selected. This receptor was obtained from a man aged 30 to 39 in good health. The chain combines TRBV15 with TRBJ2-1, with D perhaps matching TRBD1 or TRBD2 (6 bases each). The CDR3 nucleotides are TGTGCCACCAGCAGCAGGGGAGGGCAGTTCTTC. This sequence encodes CATSSRGGQFF.